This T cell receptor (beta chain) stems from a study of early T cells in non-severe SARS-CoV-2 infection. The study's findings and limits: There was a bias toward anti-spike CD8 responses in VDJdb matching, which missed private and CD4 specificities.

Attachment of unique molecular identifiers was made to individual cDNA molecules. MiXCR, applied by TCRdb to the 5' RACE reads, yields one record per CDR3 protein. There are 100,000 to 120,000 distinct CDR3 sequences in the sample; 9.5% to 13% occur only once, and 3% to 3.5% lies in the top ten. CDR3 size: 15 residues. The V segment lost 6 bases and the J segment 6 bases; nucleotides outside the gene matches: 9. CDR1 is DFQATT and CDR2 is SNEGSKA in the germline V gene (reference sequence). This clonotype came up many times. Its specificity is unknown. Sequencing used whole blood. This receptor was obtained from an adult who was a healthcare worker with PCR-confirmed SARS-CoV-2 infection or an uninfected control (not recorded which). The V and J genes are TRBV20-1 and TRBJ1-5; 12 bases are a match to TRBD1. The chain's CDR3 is CSAHPGQGAAQPQHF. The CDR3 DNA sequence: TGCAGTGCCCACCCGGGACAGGGGGCGGCTCAGCCCCAGCATTTT.